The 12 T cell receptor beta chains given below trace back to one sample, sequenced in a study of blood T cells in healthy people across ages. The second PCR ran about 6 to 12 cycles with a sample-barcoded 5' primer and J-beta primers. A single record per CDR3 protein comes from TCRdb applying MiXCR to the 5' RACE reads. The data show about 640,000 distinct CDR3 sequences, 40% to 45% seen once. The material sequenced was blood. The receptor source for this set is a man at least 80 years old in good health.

CDR3 in amino acids: CSAPTGGMISEAFF. As DNA, the CDR3 is TGCAGTGCTCCTACAGGGGGCATGATATCTGAAGCTTTCTTT. This chain connects TRBV20-1 to TRBJ1-1; 9 nucleotides line up with TRBD1. The CDR3 covers 14 residues. In germline, CDR1 is DFQATT, CDR2 SNEGSKA (reference sequence). V lost 5 bases and J lost 6; bases outside the gene matches: 10.

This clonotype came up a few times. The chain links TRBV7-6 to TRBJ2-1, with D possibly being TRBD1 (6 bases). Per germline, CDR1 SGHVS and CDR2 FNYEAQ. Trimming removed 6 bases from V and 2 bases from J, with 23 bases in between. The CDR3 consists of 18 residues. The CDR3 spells CASSFEIRGVSTYNEQFF. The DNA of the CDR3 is TGTGCCAGCAGTTTTGAAATCAGGGGAGTTTCGACCTACAATGAGCAGTTCTTC.

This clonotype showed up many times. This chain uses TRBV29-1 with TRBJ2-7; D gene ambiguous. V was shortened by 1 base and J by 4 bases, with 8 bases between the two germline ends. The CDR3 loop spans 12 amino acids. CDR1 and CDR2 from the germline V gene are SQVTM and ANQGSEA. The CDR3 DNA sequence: TGCAGCGTTGAAGGGGGTGAATACGAGCAGTACTTC. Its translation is CSVEGGEYEQYF.

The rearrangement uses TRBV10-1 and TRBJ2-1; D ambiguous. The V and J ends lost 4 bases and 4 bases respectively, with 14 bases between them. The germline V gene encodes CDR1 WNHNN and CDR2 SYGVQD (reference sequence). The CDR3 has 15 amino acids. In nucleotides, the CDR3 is TGCGCCAGCAGTGCTCAGACCCTTGGATACAATGAGCAGTTCTTC. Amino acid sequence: CASSAQTLGYNEQFF.

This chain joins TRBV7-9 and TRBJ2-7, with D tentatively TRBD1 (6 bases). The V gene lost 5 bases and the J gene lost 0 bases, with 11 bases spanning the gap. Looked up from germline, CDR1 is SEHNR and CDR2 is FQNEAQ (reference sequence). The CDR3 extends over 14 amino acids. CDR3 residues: CASSVTGASYEQYF. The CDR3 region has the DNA TGTGCCAGCAGCGTGACAGGTGCCTCCTACGAGCAGTACTTC.

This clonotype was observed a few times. CDR3 loop: CASSPPVDQETQYF. CDR3 sequence (DNA): TGTGCCAGCTCACCACCGGTGGACCAAGAGACCCAGTACTTC. The chain uses TRBV18 and TRBJ2-5; no reliable D call. The germline V gene encodes CDR1 KGHSH and CDR2 LQKENI. V lost 0 bases and J lost 0, with 5 bases in between. The CDR3 is made up of 14 amino acids.

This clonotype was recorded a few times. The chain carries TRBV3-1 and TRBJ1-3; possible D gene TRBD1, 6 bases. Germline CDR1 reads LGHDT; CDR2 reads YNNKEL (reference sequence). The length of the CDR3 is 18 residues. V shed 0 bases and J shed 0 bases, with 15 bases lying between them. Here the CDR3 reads CASSQDGAGQSSGNTIYF. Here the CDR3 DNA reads TGTGCCAGCAGCCAAGATGGAGCCGGACAGAGCTCTGGAAACACCATATATTTT.

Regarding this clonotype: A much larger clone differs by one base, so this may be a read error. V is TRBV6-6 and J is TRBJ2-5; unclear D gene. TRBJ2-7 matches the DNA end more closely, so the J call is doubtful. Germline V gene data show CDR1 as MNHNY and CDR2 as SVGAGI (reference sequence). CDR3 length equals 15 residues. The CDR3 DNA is TGTGCCAGCAGTCCCCCCAGTGGGTCGATCTACGAGCAGTACTTC. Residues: CASSPPSGSIYEQYF.

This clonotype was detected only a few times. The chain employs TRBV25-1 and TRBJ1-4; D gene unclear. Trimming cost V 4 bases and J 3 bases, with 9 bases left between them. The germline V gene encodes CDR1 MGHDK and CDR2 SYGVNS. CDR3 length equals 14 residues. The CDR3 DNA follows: TGTGCCAGCAGTGTGGAGACCTCTAATGAAAAACTGTTTTTT. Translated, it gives CASSVETSNEKLFF.

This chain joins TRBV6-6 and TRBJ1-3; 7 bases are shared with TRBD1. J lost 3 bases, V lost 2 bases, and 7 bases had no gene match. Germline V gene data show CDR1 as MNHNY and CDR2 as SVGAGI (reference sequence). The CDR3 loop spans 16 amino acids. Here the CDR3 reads CASSYITGTDGNTIYF. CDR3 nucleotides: TGTGCCAGCAGTTACATTACCGGGACAGATGGAAACACCATATATTTT.

CDR3 protein: CASSSQGRDNEQFF. For the CDR3, the DNA is TGTGCCAGCAGCTCTCAAGGGCGGGACAATGAGCAGTTCTTC. V is TRBV7-6 and J is TRBJ2-1, with D possibly being TRBD2 (5 bases). This CDR3 comprises 14 residues. Germline V gene sequence: CDR1 SGHVS, CDR2 FNYEAQ. Trimming pared 4 bases from V and 5 bases from J, leaving 12 bases between.

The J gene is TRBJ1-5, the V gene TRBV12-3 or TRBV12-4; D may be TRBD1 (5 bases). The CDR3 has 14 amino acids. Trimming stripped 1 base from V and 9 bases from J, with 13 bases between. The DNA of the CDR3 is TGTGCCAGCAGTTTAGGAGGGGTCGGTCGGCCCCAGCATTTT. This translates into CASSLGGVGRPQHF.